This record concerns one TCR beta chain sequence. Making use of molecular barcodes, quantitative 5'-RACE generated TCR beta libraries. TCRdb reanalysed the 5' RACE reads using MiXCR and keeps one entry per CDR3 protein. Among about 160,000 distinct CDR3 sequences listed, 9.8% were seen once. This sample was included in a study of CD8 T cells in ankylosing spondylitis. The TCR sequence derives from a female donor with ankylosing spondylitis or in good health (not recorded which). Sequencing was performed on blood, either unsorted or a sorted T cell fraction (not recorded which).

CDR3 region: CSASRLAGGPHEQFF. The CDR3 nucleotides read TGCAGTGCTTCCAGACTAGCGGGAGGCCCCCATGAGCAGTTCTTC. The J gene is TRBJ2-1, the V gene TRBV20-1; TRBD2 agrees at 13 bases. The CDR3 runs 15 residues. Germline CDR1 DFQATT, CDR2 SNEGSKA (reference sequence). The V and J ends lost 5 bases and 8 bases, in that order; junction bases with no gene match: 9.